This paragraph covers one TCR beta chain sequence. Methods used by the authors: For nucleated cells, counts were estimated from reference gene primer amplification. Libraries were prepared by immunoSEQ multiplex PCR; TCRdb keeps only in-frame clonotypes and omits some of them. Clone size and V and J calls were adopted from that table, with D and trimming inferred from the DNA. The table shows some 30,000 clones, with around 92% occurring only once. The data stem from a study of blood T cell repertoires in COVID-19. Study information: Samples of COVID-19 (acute and convalescent) were obtained from the United States, Italy and Spain. Sources were T cells, B-cell-depleted T cells, or PBMCs; the material itself was cDNA or gDNA.

Germline V gene lookup returns CDR1 MNHEY and CDR2 SVGAGI. The CDR3 extends over 13 amino acids. V shed 7 bases and J shed 4 bases, with 13 bases lying between them. The genes are TRBV6-5 and TRBJ2-5; D is possibly TRBD1 (5 bases). Source material: peripheral blood. The receptor was isolated from a human donor in a cohort sampled during active COVID-19. The CDR3 spells CASTSRGRETQYF. In DNA form, the CDR3 reads TGTGCCAGCACGTCTAGGGGAAGAGAGACCCAGTACTTC.